Detailed here is one T cell receptor (beta chain). No cognate antigen has been identified for it. Nothing much larger sits one base from this clone, and base qualities are not available. Collaborating institutions collected whole blood in K2EDTA tubes following their own protocols. Collaborator samples were shipped for TCRbeta analysis as frozen whole blood, isolated PBMCs, or DNA extracted from either sample type. CDR3 length: 14 amino acids, cysteine to phenylalanine. Of the read, only the CDR3 DNA is kept; its 42 bases are in frame from base 1. Trimming takes 4 bases off V and 4 bases off J; junction bases not matched to a gene: 1. The germline V gene yields SNHLY for CDR1 and FYNNEI for CDR2. The immunoSEQ Assay, a bias-controlled multiplex PCR, was used to amplify TCRbeta CDR3 regions from genomic DNA. The authors processed their data as follows. Within the assay, amplification of reference gene primers was used to estimate how many nucleated cells each sample contained. To quantify the absolute abundance of each unique TCRbeta CDR3 rearrangement, sequence reads were collapsed and filtered. Productive Simpson clonality was computed per sample as the square root of Simpson's diversity index over productive rearrangements. Here the immuneACCESS table is served through TCRdb, limited to in-frame sequences with V and J called. Missing clones are a known gap in these copies; in checked studies unresolved V genes cover under half, and the rest lacks a known reason. From that table come the V and J calls and clone size; the DNA was used to work out D and trimming. The sample profile shows approximately 100,000 clones; around 80% of them were found once. 11% to 15% of the sample is held by the ten biggest clonotypes.

The record originates from a study of blood T cell repertoires in COVID-19 (dated by TCRdb to 2018 to 2021). A note on the overall study: Samples from collaborators originated in the United States, Italy and Spain and spanned both the acute and convalescent phases of COVID-19. The material from the prospective study consisted of cDNA or gDNA derived from T cells, B-cell-depleted T cells, or PBMCs. Deeply sampled blood TCRbeta repertoires from subjects exposed to, actively infected with, or recovered from COVID-19 were included in the dataset. Nearly every sample came with metadata listing a de-identified subject ID, COVID-19 status, age in years and sex. Samples came from the ongoing ImmuneRACE study (first 160 participants) plus 1,254 subjects from 6 global collaborators. The repertoires were released in a freely available public database meant as a resource for research on the immune response to SARS-CoV-2. Where HLA class I and class II types were available, the types were taken from metadata supplied by the sample provider, not from assay-based typing. What the authors observed across the whole study: The quantity of clinical and demographic metadata differed by source and by participant and was supplied without curation.

The chain is encoded by TRBV2 joined to TRBJ2-5; 12 junctional bases match TRBD2. This receptor was identified in a woman aged 55-70 years with acute or convalescent COVID-19. The sequencing input was peripheral blood. CDR3 reads: CASSVGLAGETQYF. The DNA is as follows: TGTGCCAGCAGTGTGGGACTAGCGGGAGAGACCCAGTACTTC.